This T cell receptor beta chain was recovered during a study of PD-1 blockade in mismatch repair-deficient tumors. This clone was counted only a few times. Measured with immunoSEQ multiplex PCR; TCRdb has only the in-frame clones, and not every one. The table lists around 100,000 clones, over 75% of them singletons. Germline V gene lookup returns CDR1 SGHTA and CDR2 FQGNSA. The CDR3 covers 14 residues. V was cut by 5 bases and J by 1 base, with 10 bases left in between. The sequence was obtained from an adult with mismatch repair-deficient cancer. V gene TRBV7-2 combines with J gene TRBJ2-3; perhaps TRBD1 as D (6 bases). This material consisted of peripheral blood, taken around 8 months after starting pembrolizumab. The CDR3 region has the DNA TGTGCCAGCAGCCTCAGACAGGGCACAGATACGCAGTATTTT. The encoded protein is CASSLRQGTDTQYF.